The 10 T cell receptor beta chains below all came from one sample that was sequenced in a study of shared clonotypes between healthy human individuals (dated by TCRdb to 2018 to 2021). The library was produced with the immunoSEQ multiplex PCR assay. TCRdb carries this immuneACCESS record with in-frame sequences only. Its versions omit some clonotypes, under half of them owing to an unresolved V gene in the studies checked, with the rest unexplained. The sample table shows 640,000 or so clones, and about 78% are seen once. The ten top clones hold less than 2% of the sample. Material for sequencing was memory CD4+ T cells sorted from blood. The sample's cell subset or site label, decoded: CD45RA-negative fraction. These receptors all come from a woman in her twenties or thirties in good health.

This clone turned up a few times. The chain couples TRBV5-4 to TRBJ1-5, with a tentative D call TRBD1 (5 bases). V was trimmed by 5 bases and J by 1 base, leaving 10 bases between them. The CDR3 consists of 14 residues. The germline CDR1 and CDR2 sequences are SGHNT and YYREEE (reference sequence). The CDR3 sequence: CASSRWDSNQPQHF. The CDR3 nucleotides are TGTGCCAGCAGTCGCTGGGACAGCAATCAGCCCCAGCATTTT.

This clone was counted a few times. The CDR3 loop reads CASNLGQSNQPQHF. The CDR3 bases are TGTGCCAGTAATCTGGGACAAAGCAATCAGCCCCAGCATTTT. The gene calls are TRBV19 and TRBJ1-5, with D possibly TRBD1 on 6 matching bases. This CDR3 region has 14 residues. Trimming removed 7 bases from V and 1 base from J, with 11 bases in between. Per germline, CDR1 LNHDA and CDR2 SQIVND (reference sequence).

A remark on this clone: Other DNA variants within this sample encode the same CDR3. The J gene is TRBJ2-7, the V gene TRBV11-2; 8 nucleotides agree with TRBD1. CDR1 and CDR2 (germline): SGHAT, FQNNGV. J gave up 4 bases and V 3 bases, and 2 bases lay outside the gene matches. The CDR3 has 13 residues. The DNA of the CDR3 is TGTGCCAGCAGCTTCGGACAGGGTTACGAGCAGTACTTC. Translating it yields CASSFGQGYEQYF.

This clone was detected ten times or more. CDR3 protein: CASSFPRTGPNTGELFF. CDR3 DNA sequence: TGTGCCAGCAGCTTCCCCAGGACAGGGCCGAACACCGGGGAGCTGTTTTTT. The chain recombines TRBV7-2 with TRBJ2-2, with 8 bases that match TRBD1. Germline V gene data show CDR1 as SGHTA and CDR2 as FQGNSA. There are 17 residues in the CDR3. Trimming removed 3 bases from V and 0 bases from J; junction bases left unmatched: 6. The complete variable domain, with remaining parts taken from reference TRBV7-2 and TRBJ2-2, reads GAGVSQSPSNKVTEKGKDVELRCDPISGHTALYWYRQSLGQGLEFLIYFQGNSAPDKSGLPSDRFSAERTGGSVSTLTIQRTQQEDSAVYLCASSFPRTGPNTGELFFGEGSRLTVL.

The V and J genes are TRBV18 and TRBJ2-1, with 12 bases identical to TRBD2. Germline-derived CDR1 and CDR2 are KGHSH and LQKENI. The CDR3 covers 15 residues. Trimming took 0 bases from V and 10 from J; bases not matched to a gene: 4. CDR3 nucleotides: TGTGCCAGCTCACCACCGTCTAGCGGGAGGGGGGAGCAGTTCTTC. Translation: CASSPPSSGRGEQFF.

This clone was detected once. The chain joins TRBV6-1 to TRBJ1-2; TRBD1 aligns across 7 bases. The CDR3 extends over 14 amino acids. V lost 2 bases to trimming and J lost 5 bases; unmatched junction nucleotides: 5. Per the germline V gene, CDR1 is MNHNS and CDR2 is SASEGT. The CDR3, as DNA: TGTGCCAGCAGTGAATCGGGACAGCAGTATGGCTACACCTTC. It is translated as CASSESGQQYGYTF.

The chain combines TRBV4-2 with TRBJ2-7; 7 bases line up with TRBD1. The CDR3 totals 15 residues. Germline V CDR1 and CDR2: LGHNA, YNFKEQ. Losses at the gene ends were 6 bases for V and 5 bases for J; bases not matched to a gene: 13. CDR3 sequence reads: CASSGWRQGSNEQYF. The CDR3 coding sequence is TGTGCCAGCAGTGGATGGAGACAGGGTTCGAACGAGCAGTACTTC.

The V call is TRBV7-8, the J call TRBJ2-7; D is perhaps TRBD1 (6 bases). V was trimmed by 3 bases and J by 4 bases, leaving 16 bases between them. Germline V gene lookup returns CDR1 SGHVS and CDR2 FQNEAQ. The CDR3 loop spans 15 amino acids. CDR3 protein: CASSFPGDRRYEQYF. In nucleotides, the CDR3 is TGTGCCAGCAGCTTTCCAGGGGACCGGAGGTACGAGCAGTACTTC.

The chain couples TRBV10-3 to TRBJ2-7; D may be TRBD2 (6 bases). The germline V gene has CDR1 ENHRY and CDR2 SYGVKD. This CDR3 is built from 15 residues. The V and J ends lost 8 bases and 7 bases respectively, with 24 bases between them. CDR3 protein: CAISPLLADTREQYF. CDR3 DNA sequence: TGTGCCATCTCCCCTTTGTTAGCGGATACAAGGGAGCAGTACTTC.

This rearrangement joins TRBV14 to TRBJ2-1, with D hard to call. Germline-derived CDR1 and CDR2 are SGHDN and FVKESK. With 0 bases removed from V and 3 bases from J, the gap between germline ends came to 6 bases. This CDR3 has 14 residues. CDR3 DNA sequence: TGTGCCAGCAGCCAAGAGGGCAGCTACAATGAGCAGTTCTTC. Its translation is CASSQEGSYNEQFF.